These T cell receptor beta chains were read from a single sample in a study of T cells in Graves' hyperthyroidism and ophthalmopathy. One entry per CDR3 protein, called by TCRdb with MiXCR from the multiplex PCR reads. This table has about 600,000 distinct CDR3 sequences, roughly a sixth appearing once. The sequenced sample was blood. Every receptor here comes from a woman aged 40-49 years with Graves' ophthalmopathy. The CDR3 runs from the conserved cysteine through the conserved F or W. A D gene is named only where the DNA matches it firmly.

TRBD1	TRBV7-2	CASSLDARGNQPQHF
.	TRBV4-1	CASSHSTGFREKLFF
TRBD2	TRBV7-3	CASSLAGGENTGELFF
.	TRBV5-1	CASSPAVPSYNEQFF
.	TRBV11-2	CASSFWGDNEQFF
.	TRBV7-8	CASSLGDGGTQETQYF
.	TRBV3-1	CASSLHGTGSGGTGELFF
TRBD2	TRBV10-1	CASSESVLAGGDNEQFF
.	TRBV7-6	CASSLVRGRINTGELFF
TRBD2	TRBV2	CASKPTSGEYEQYF